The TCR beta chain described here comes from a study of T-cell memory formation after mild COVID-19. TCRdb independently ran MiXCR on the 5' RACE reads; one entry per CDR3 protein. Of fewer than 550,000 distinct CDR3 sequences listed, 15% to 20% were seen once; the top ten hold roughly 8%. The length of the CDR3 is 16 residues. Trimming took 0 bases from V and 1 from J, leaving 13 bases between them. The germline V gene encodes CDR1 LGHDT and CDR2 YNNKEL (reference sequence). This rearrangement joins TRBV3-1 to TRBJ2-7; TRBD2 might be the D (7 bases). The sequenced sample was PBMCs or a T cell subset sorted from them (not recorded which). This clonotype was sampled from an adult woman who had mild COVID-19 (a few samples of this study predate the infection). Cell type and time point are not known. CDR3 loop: CASSQDQAGASYEQYF. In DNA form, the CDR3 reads TGTGCCAGCAGCCAAGATCAGGCGGGGGCTTCCTACGAGCAGTACTTC.